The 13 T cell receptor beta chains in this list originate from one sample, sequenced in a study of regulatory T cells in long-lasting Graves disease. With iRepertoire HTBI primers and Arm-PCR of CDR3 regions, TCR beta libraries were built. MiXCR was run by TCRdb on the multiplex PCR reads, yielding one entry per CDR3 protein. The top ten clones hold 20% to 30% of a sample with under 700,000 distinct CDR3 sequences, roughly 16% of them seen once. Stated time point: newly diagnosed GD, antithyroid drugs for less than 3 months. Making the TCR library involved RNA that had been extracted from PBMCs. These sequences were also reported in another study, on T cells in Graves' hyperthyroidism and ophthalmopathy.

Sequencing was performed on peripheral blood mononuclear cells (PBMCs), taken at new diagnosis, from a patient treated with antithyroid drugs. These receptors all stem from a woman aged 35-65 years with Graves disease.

CDR3 sequence: CASRFSGELFF. For the CDR3, the DNA is TGTGCCAGCAGATTTTCCGGGGAGCTGTTTTTT. The chain links TRBV12-3 or TRBV12-4 to TRBJ2-2; D unresolved. This CDR3 has 11 amino acids. V lost 6 bases to trimming and J lost 6 bases, with 5 bases between them.

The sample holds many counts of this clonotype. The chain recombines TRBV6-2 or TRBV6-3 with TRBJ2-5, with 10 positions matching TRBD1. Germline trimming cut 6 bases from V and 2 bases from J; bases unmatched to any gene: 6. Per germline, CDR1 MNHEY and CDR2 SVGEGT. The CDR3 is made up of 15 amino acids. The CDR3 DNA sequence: TGTGCCAGCAGCAGACAGGGGGCGAGGCAAGAGACCCAGTACTTC. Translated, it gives CASSRQGARQETQYF.

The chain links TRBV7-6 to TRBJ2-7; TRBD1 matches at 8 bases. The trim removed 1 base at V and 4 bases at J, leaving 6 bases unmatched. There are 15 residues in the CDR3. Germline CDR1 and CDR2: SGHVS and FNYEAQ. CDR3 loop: CASSLGAGGAYEQYF. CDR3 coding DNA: TGTGCCAGCAGCTTAGGGGCAGGGGGCGCTTACGAGCAGTACTTC.

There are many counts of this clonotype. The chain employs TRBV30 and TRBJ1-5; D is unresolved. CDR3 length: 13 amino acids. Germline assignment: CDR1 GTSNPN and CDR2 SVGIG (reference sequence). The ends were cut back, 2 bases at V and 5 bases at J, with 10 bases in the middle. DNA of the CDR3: TGTGCCTGGAGTCCCAGTGGAGATCAGCCCCAGCATTTT. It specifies CAWSPSGDQPQHF.

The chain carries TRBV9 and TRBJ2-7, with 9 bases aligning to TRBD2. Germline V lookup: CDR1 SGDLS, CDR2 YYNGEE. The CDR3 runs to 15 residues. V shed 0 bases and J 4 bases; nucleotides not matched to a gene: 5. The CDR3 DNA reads TGTGCCAGCAGCGTAGGAAGCGGGGGGCCTTACGAGCAGTACTTC. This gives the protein CASSVGSGGPYEQYF.

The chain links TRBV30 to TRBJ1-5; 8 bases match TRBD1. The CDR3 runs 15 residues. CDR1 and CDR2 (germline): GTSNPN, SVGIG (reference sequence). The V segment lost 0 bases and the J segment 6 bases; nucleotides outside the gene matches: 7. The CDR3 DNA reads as TGTGCCTGGAGTGTAGGTACAGGGGGGAGTCAGCCCCAGCATTTT. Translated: CAWSVGTGGSQPQHF.

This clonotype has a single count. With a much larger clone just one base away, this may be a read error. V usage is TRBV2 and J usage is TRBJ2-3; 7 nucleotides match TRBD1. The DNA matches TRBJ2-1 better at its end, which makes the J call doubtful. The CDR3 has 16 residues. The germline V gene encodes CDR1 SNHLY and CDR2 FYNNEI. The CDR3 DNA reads TGTGCCAGCAGCTTAGCGATGGGGACAGAGGTTAATGAGCAGTTCTTC. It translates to CASSLAMGTEVNEQFF.

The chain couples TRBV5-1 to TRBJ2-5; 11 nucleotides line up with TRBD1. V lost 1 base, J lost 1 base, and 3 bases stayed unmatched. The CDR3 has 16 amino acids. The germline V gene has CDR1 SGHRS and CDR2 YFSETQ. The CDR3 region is CASSLPGTGGQETQYF. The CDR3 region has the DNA TGCGCCAGCAGCTTGCCCGGGACAGGGGGCCAAGAGACCCAGTACTTC.

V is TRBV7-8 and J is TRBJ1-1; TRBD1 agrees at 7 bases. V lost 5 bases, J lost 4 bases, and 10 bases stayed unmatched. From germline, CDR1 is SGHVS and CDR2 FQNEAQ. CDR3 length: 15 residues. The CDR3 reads CASSPPTGRSTEAFF. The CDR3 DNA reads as TGTGCCAGCAGCCCACCGACAGGGAGGAGCACTGAAGCTTTCTTT.

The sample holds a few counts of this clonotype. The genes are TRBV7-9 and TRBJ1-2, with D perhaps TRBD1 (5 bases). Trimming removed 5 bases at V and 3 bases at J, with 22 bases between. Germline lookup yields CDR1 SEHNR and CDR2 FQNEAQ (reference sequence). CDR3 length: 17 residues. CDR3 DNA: TGTGCCAGCAGCGTACAGCCGGGACTGGGATTTCACTATGGCTACACCTTC. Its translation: CASSVQPGLGFHYGYTF.

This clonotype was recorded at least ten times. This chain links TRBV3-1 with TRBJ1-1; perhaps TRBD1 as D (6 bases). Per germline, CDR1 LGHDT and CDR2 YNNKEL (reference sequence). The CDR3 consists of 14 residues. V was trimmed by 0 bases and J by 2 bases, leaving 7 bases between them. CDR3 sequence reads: CASSQEGGNTEAFF. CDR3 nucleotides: TGTGCCAGCAGCCAAGAAGGGGGTAACACTGAAGCTTTCTTT. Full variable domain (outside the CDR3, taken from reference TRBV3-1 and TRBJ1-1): DTAVSQTPKYLVTQMGNDKSIKCEQNLGHDTMYWYKQDSKKFLKIMFSYNNKELIINETVPNRFSPKSPDKAHLNLHINSLELGDSAVYFCASSQEGGNTEAFFGQGTRLTVV.

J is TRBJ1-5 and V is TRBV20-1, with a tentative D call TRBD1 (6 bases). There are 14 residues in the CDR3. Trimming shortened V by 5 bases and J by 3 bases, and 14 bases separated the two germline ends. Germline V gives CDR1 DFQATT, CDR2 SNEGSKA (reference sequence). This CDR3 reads CSADQGTVNQPQHF. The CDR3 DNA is TGCAGTGCTGACCAGGGGACGGTCAATCAGCCCCAGCATTTT.

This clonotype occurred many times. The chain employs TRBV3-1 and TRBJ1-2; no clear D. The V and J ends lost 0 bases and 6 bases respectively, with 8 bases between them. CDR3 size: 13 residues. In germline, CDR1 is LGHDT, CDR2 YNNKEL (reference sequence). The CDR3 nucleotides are TGTGCCAGCAGCCAAGATCCAGTCCATGGCTACACCTTC. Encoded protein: CASSQDPVHGYTF.